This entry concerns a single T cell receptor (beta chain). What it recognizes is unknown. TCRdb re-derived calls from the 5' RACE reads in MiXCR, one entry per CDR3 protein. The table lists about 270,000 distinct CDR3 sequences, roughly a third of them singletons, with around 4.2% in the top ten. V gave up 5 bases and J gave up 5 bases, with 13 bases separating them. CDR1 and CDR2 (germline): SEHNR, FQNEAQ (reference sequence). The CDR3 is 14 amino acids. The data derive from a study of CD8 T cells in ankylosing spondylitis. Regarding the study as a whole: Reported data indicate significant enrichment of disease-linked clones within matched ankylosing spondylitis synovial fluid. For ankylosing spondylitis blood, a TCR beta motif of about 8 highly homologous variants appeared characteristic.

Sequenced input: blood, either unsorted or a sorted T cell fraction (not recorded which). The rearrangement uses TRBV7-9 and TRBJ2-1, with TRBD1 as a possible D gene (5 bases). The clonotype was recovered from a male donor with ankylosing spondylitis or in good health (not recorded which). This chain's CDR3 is CASSPQTVDNEQFF. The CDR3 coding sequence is TGTGCCAGCAGCCCTCAGACAGTCGACAATGAGCAGTTCTTC.